This T cell receptor beta chain was recorded in a study of metastatic and nonmetastatic thyroid tumors. Study information: Peripheral blood and tumor or nodule samples from malignant and benign thyroid patients were compared. The study, taken as a whole, reports: Benign nodules reportedly had significantly lower TCR beta diversity than malignant thyroid tumors in blood and tumor.

This clone was seen many times. Its antigen is as yet unknown. In the original analysis: A distant-metastasis classifier for papillary thyroid cancer was built using CDR3 differences across clinicopathological groups. TCRdb re-processed the PCR reads through MiXCR. Clone size and V and J calls follow TCRdb, not the original study. There are some 15,000 clones in the sample; approximately 30% occur only once, and about 21% lies in the top ten. All patients were untreated before thyroid surgery. Looked up from germline, CDR1 is DFQATT and CDR2 is SNEGSKA (reference sequence). The CDR3 totals 16 residues. Trimming removed 6 bases from V and 0 bases from J; junction bases left unmatched: 8.

V and J are TRBV20-1 and TRBJ2-6; TRBD1 agrees at 7 bases. The sample taken for sequencing was tumor tissue. The receptor was isolated from a female donor with papillary thyroid cancer or a benign thyroid nodule (not recorded which). Some clones in this sample may be carry-over from other donors' samples. CDR3 in DNA: TGCAGTGCCACGAGGACAGGACTCTCTGGGGCCAACGTCCTGACTTTC. Translating gives CSATRTGLSGANVLTF.